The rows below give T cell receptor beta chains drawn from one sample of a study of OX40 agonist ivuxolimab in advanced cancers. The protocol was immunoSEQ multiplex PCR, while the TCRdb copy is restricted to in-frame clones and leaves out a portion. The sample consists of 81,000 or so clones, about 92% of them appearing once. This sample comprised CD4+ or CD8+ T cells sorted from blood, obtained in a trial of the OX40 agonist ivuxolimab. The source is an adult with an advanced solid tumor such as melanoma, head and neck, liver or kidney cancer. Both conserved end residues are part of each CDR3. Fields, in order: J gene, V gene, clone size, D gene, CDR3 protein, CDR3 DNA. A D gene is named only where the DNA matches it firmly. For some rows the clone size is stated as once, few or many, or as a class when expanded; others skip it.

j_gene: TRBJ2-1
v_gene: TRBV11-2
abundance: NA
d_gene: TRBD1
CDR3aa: CASSQGQGPYNEQFF
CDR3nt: TGTGCCAGCAGCCAGGGACAGGGCCCTTACAATGAGCAGTTCTTC

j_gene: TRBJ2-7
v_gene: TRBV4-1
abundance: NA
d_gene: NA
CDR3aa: CASSQAPSYEQYF
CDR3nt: TGCGCCAGCAGCCAAGCCCCGTCCTACGAGCAGTACTTC

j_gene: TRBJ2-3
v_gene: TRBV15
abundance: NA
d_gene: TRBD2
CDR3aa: CATSPARGGRGDTQYF
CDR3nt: TGTGCCACCAGCCCCGCCCGGGGGGGCAGGGGAGATACGCAGTATTTT

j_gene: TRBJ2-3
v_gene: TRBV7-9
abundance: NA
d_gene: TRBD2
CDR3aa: CASSSNGLAGPDTQYF
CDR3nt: TGTGCCAGCAGCTCAAATGGACTAGCGGGACCGGATACGCAGTATTTT

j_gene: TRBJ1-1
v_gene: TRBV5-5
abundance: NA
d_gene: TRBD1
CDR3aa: CASSLPDHRGTEAFF
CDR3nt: TGTGCCAGCAGCTTACCTGACCACAGGGGTACTGAAGCTTTCTTT

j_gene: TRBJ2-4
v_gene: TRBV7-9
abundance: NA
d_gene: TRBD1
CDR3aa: CASSSRDRAIAKNIQYF
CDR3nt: TGTGCCAGCAGCTCCCGGGACAGGGCGATAGCCAAAAACATTCAGTACTTC

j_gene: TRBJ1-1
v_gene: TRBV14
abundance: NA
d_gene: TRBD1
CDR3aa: CASSRPQGTEAFF
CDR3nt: TGTGCCAGCAGCCGCCCACAGGGGACTGAAGCTTTCTTT

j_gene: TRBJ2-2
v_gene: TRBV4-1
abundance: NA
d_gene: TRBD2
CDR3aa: CASSQESGGLGTGELFF
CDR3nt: TGCGCCAGCAGCCAAGAAAGCGGGGGCCTCGGCACCGGGGAGCTGTTTTTT

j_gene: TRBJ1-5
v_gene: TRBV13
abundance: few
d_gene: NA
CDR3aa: CASSLAWDQPQHF
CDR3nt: TGTGCCAGCAGCTTAGCGTGGGATCAGCCCCAGCATTTT

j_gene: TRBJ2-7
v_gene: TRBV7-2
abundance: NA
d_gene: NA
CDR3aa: CASSLPPSSYEQYF
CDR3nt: TGTGCCAGCAGCTTACCCCCCAGCTCCTACGAGCAGTACTTC

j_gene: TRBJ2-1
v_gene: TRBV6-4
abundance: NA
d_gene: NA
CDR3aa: CASSGRTGEDNEQFF
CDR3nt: TGTGCCAGCAGTGGAAGGACGGGAGAGGACAATGAGCAGTTCTTC

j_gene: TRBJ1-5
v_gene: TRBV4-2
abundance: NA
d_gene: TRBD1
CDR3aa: CASSHLSGTGEFSNQPQHF
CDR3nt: TGTGCCAGCAGCCACCTATCCGGGACAGGGGAATTTAGCAATCAGCCCCAGCATTTT

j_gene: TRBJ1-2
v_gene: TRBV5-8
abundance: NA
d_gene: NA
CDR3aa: CASSPGGALYGYTF
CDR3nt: TGTGCCAGCAGCCCGGGCGGAGCTCTCTATGGCTACACCTTC

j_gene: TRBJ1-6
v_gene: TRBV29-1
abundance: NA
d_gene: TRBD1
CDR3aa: CSARTGEGSPLHF
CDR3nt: TGCAGCGCACGGACAGGGGAGGGTTCACCCCTCCACTTT

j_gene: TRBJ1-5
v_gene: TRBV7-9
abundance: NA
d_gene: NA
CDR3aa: CASSLKGVNQPQHF
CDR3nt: TGTGCCAGCAGCTTAAAAGGGGTCAATCAGCCCCAGCATTTT

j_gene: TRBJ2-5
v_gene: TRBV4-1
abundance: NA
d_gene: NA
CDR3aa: CASSQPLGGSETQYF
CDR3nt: TGCGCCAGCAGCCAACCTCTCGGGGGTTCAGAGACCCAGTACTTC

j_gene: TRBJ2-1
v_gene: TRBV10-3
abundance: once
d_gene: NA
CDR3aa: CANGEGGSYNEQFF
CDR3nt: TGTGCCAACGGGGAGGGGGGCTCCTACAATGAGCAGTTCTTC

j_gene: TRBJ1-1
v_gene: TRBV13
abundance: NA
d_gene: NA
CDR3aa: CASSLDLEKGVAFF
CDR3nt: TGTGCCAGCAGCTTAGATCTTGAAAAAGGTGTAGCTTTCTTT

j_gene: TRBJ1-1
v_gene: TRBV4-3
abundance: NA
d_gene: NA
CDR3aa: CASSQDRFLGNTEAFF
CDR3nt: TGCGCCAGCAGCCAAGATAGATTTTTGGGGAACACTGAAGCTTTCTTT

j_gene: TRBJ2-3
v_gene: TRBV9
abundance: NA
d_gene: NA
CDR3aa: CASSVSGADSTDTQYF
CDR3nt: TGTGCCAGCAGCGTGTCGGGGGCGGATAGCACAGATACGCAGTATTTT

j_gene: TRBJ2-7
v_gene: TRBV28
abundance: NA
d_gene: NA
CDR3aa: CASSFATERYEQYF
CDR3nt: TGTGCCAGCAGTTTTGCGACAGAGAGGTACGAGCAGTACTTC

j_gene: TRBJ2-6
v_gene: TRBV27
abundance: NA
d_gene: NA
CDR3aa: CASTISGANVLTF
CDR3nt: TGTGCCAGCACGATATCTGGGGCCAACGTCCTGACTTTC

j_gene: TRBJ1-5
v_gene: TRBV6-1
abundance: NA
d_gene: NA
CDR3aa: CATTGLYQPQHF
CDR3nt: TGTGCCACCACAGGACTATATCAGCCCCAGCATTTT

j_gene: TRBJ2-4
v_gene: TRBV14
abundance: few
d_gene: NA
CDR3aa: CASSQDGSDNIQYF
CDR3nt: TGTGCCAGCAGCCAAGATGGGAGTGATAACATTCAGTACTTC

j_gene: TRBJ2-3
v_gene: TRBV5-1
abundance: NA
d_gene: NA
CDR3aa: CASSSGDRTDTQYF
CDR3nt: TGCGCCAGCAGCTCCGGGGACCGCACAGATACGCAGTATTTT

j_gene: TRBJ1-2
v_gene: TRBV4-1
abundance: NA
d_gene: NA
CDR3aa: CASSQAGVRGYTF
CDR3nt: TGCGCCAGCAGCCAAGCTGGGGTTCGGGGCTACACCTTC

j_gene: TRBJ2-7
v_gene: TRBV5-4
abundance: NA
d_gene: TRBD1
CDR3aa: CASSPPRDRTIGYEQYF
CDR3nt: TGTGCCAGCAGCCCCCCCCGGGACAGGACTATCGGCTACGAGCAGTACTTC

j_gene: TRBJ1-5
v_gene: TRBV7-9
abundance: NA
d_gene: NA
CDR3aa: CASSSGPLDEPQHF
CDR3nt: TGTGCCAGCAGCTCTGGGCCCCTCGATGAGCCCCAGCATTTT

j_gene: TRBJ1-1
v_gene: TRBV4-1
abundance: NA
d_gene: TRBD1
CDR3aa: CASSNGGGYTEAFF
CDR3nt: TGCGCCAGCAGCAACGGAGGGGGCTACACTGAAGCTTTCTTT

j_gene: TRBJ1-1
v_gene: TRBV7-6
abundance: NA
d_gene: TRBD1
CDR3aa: CASSGPGQGSTEAFF
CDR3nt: TGTGCCAGCAGCGGCCCGGGACAGGGGAGCACTGAAGCTTTCTTT

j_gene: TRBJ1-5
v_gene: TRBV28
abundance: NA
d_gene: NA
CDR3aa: CASSWDAASNQPQHF
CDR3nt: TGTGCCAGCAGTTGGGATGCAGCAAGCAATCAGCCCCAGCATTTT

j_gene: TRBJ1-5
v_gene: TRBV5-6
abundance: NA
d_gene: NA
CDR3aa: CASSAGAPYSNQPQHF
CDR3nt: TGTGCCAGCAGCGCAGGTGCGCCTTATAGCAATCAGCCCCAGCATTTT

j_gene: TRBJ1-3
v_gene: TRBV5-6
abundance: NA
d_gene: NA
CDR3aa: CASSPWSSGNTIYF
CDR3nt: TGTGCCAGCAGCCCATGGAGCTCTGGAAACACCATATATTTT

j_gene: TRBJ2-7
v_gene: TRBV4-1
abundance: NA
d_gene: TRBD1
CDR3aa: CASSLWARQGRYEQYF
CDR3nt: TGCGCCAGCAGCCTATGGGCTCGACAGGGGAGGTACGAGCAGTACTTC

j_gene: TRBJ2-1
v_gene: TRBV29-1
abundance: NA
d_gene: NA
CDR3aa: CSAEGSSYNEQFF
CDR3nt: TGCAGCGCTGAGGGTTCCTCCTACAATGAGCAGTTCTTC

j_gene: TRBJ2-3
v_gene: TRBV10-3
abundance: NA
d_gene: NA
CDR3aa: CAIRPTGYGGKDTQYF
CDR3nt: TGTGCCATCAGGCCCACAGGCTATGGGGGTAAAGATACGCAGTATTTT

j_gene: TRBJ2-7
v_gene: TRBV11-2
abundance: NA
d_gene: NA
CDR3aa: CASSLGGTYEQYF
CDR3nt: TGTGCCAGCAGCTTAGGAGGGACCTACGAGCAGTACTTC

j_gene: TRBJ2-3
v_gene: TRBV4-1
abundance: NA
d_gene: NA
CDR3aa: CASSQDRVTGTDTQYF
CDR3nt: TGCGCCAGCAGCCAAGATCGAGTGACGGGCACAGATACGCAGTATTTT

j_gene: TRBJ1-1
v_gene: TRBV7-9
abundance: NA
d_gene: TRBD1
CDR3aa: CAYTGVENLNTEAFF
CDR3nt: TGTGCCTATACAGGGGTCGAAAATTTGAACACTGAAGCTTTCTTT

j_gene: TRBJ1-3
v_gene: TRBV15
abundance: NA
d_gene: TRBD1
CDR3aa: CATSRSDRGLGNTIYF
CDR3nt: TGTGCCACCAGCAGATCAGACAGGGGGCTTGGAAACACCATATATTTT

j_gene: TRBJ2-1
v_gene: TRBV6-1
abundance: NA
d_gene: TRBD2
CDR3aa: CASSATTVGLVFNEQFF
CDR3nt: TGTGCCAGCAGTGCAACCACCGTCGGACTAGTGTTCAATGAGCAGTTCTTC

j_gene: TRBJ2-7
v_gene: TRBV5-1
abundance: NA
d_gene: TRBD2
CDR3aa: CASSPEALAGGEQYF
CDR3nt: TGCGCCAGCAGCCCCGAGGCTCTAGCGGGAGGCGAGCAGTACTTC

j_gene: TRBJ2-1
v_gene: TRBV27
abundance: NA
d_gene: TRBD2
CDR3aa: CASSFAGAYNEQFF
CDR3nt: TGTGCCAGCAGTTTTGCGGGGGCCTACAATGAGCAGTTCTTC

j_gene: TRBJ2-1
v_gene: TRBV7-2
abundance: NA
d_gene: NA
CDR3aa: CASSLILVGVEQFF
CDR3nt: TGTGCCAGCAGCTTAATCTTGGTGGGAGTTGAGCAGTTCTTC

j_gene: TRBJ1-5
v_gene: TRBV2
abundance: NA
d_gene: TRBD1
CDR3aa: CASSERGQGAEQPQHF
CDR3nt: TGTGCCAGCAGTGAACGGGGACAGGGGGCTGAACAGCCCCAGCATTTT

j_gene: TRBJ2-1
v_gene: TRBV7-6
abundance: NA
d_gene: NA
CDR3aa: CASSLGFGNEQFF
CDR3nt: TGTGCCAGCAGCTTAGGGTTTGGGAATGAGCAGTTCTTC

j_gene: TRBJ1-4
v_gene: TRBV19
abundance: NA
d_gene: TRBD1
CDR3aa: CASSTGTATNEKLFF
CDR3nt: TGTGCCAGTAGTACCGGGACAGCAACTAATGAAAAACTGTTTTTT

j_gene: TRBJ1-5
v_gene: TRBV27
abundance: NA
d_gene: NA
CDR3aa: CASSFFPNQPQHF
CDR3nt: TGTGCCAGCAGTTTTTTTCCCAATCAGCCCCAGCATTTT

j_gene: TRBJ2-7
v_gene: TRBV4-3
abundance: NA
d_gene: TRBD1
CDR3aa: CASSPGTGAYEQYF
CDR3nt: TGCGCCAGCAGCCCGGGGACAGGCGCCTACGAGCAGTACTTC